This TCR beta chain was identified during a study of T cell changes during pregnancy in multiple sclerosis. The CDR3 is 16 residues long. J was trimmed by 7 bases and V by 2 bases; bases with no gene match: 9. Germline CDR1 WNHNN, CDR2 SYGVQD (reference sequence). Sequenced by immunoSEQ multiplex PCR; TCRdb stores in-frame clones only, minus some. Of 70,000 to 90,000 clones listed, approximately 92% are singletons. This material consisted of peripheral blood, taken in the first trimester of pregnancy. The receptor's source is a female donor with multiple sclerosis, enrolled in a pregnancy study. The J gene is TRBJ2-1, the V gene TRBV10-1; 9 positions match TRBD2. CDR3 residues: CASSELGSGSWNEQFF. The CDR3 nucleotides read TGCGCCAGCAGTGAGCTGGGTAGCGGGAGCTGGAATGAGCAGTTCTTC.